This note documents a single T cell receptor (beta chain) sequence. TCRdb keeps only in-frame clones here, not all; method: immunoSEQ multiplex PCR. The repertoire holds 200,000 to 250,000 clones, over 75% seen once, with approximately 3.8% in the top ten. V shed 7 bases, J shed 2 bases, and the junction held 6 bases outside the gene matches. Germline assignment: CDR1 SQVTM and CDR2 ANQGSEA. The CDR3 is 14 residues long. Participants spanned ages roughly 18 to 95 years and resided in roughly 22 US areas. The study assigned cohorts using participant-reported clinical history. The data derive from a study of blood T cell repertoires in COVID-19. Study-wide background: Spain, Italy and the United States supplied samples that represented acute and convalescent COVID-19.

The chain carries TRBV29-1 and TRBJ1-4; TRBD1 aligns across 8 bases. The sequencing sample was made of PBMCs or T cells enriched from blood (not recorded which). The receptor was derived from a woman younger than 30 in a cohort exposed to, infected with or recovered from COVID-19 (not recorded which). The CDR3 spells CSAADRGTNEKLFF. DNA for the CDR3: TGCAGCGCTGCAGACAGGGGCACTAATGAAAAACTGTTTTTT. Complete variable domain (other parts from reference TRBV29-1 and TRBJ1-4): SAVISQKPSRDICQRGTSLTIQCQVDSQVTMMFWYRQQPGQSLTLIATANQGSEATYESGFVIDKFPISRPNLTFSTLTVSNMSPEDSSIYLCSAADRGTNEKLFFGSGTQLSVL.